This T cell receptor (beta chain) came from a study of graft-versus-host responses after intestinal transplantation. Across the whole study: For around three years after anti-thymocyte globulin induction, all recipients took tacrolimus and steroids.

Only in-frame clones appear in the TCRdb table, and some are missing; sequencing was by immunoSEQ multiplex PCR. The repertoire has under 90,000 clones, approximately 90% of them found once; the top ten carry approximately 0.35%. Trimming cost V 3 bases and J 5 bases; bases outside gene matches: 7. Germline CDR1 is MDHEN and CDR2 is SYDVKM. The CDR3 extends over 16 amino acids. To note about this clone: Its antigen is still unknown.

The clonotype comes from a human donor who was the organ donor for an intestinal transplant. This sequence joins TRBV28 and TRBJ2-2, with 9 bases aligning to TRBD2. The sample consisted of unstimulated CD4+ T cells sorted from spleen or lymph node cells, taken before transplant. In DNA form, the CDR3 reads TGTGCCAGCAGTTTTAGTAGCGGGAGTCCTACCGGGGAGCTGTTTTTT. Translating it yields CASSFSSGSPTGELFF.